The clone carrying this T cell receptor beta chain was picked up a small number of times. The sample originates from a study of blood T cell repertoires in COVID-19. Across the whole study: From the United States, Italy and Spain came samples of acute and convalescent COVID-19. T cells, B-cell-depleted T cells, or PBMCs provided the cDNA or gDNA that served as material.

Methods used by the authors: Amplifying reference gene primers gave estimates of nucleated cell counts. Here immunoSEQ multiplex PCR was the method, and the copy in TCRdb shows in-frame clones only, minus some. V and J calls and clone size are those listed in that table; D and trimming were worked out from the DNA. The table shows 300,000 or so clones, with around 88% occurring only once. The germline gives CDR1 ENHRY, CDR2 SYGVKD. CDR3 length equals 15 residues. Trimming removed 8 bases at V and 0 bases at J, with 13 bases between. The chain carries TRBV10-3 and TRBJ1-4; maybe TRBD1 (5 bases). Sequences were obtained from peripheral blood. This TCR came from a woman between 50 and 59 years old with acute or convalescent COVID-19. The CDR3 region is CAIRGGPSTNEKLFF. The CDR3 nucleotides read TGTGCCATCCGCGGGGGACCCTCAACTAATGAAAAACTGTTTTTT.